The clone carrying this T cell receptor beta chain was found many times. What it binds is unknown. Germline V lookup: CDR1 DFQATT, CDR2 SNEGSKA (reference sequence). This CDR3 spans 14 amino acids. Trimming pared 1 base from V and 1 base from J, leaving 9 bases between. Unfractionated PBMC were spiked with known numbers of KT2 clone cells. A range of KT2-to-PBMC ratios was made using fixed PBMC numbers. Each cDNA got a UMI-containing oligo ligated at its 3' end. The first PCR ran approximately 4 cycles with an equimolar RC1.1 and RC1.2 beta primer mix. Separate processing of TCR alpha and beta chains began at the second PCR. TCRdb called the UMI-ligation and nested PCR reads again in MiXCR, with one record for every CDR3 protein. Of 25,000 to 35,000 distinct CDR3 sequences detected, less than 7.5% appear once; the ten largest clones hold more than 15%. This sample was included in a study of quantifying T cell responses using KT2 cells. Study-wide background: RNA was reverse transcribed with TCR alpha and beta constant-region primers.

General study points: KT2 clone alpha and beta sequence counts scaled linearly with input KT2 cell number.

Sample: PBMCs spiked with cells of the T cell clone KT2. The sequence derives from a human donor. The genes are TRBV20-1 and TRBJ2-3; possible D gene TRBD2, 6 bases. The CDR3 sequence is CSARVERGTDTQYF. The DNA for the CDR3 is TGCAGTGCTAGAGTTGAGCGGGGCACAGATACGCAGTATTTT.